The 15 T cell receptor beta chains below were found in one sample sequenced in a study of T cells in Graves' hyperthyroidism and ophthalmopathy. RNA transcripts were the template for amplifying TCR beta CDR3 regions. The HTBI primer set was used in a first-round RT-PCR of the TCR CDR3. TCRdb reprocessed the multiplex PCR reads with MiXCR, giving one entry per CDR3 protein. Here the sample spans 300,000 to 450,000 distinct CDR3 sequences, approximately 17% being singletons. The sequencing sample was made of blood. These receptors were taken from a man aged 18 to 29 with Graves' ophthalmopathy.

This clonotype appeared a few times. As the CDR3 is not closed by the conserved phenylalanine or tryptophan, this likely results from a read error. The V gene is TRBV9, the J gene TRBJ2-5; TRBD2 matches at 7 bases. V was clipped by 3 bases and J by 1 base; unmatched bases: 6. The CDR3 loop spans 15 amino acids. CDR1 SGDLS and CDR2 YYNGEE come from the germline V gene. This chain's CDR3 is CASSGGGGGQETQYL. CDR3 sequence (DNA): TGTGCCAGCAGCGGGGGTGGGGGGGGCCAAGAGACCCAGTACCTC.

This clonotype came up many times. The V and J genes are TRBV3-1 and TRBJ1-1, with D unclear. Germline assignment: CDR1 LGHDT and CDR2 YNNKEL (reference sequence). Trimming left V 0 bases short and J 7 bases short, with 15 bases between. The CDR3 extends over 15 amino acids. In DNA form, the CDR3 reads TGTGCCAGCAGCCAAGAGGTGACCCTCGGTGGTGAAGCTTTCTTT. Amino acids: CASSQEVTLGGEAFF.

This clonotype was detected ten times or more. This rearrangement joins TRBV2 to TRBJ2-7; D perhaps matches TRBD1 (6 bases). The germline V and J ends were trimmed by 10 bases and 3 bases, with 16 bases remaining between them. Germline V gene sequence: CDR1 SNHLY, CDR2 FYNNEI. This CDR3 spans 13 amino acids. Here the CDR3 DNA reads TGTGCCACATTTCCGGGACACCGCTACGAGCAGTACTTC. This codes for CATFPGHRYEQYF. Based on the CDR3 plus reference TRBV2 and TRBJ2-7, the full variable domain is EPEVTQTPSHQVTQMGQEVILRCVPISNHLYFYWYRQILGQKVEFLVSFYNNEISEKSEIFDDQFSVERPDGSNFTLKIRSTKLEDSAMYFCATFPGHRYEQYFGPGTRLTVT.

J is TRBJ2-1 and V is TRBV11-2; 8 bases match TRBD2. Trimming took 5 bases from V and 8 from J; bases not matched to a gene: 8. CDR3 length: 14 amino acids. Germline lookup yields CDR1 SGHAT and CDR2 FQNNGV. In nucleotides, the CDR3 is TGTGCCAGCAGCCCTTGGACTAGCACCGATGAGCAGTTCTTC. Translating it yields CASSPWTSTDEQFF.

This clonotype has only a few counts. The rearrangement uses TRBV10-3 and TRBJ1-4; 9 nucleotides line up with TRBD1. Germline V lookup: CDR1 ENHRY, CDR2 SYGVKD. CDR3 length: 14 amino acids. V lost 8 bases, J lost 4 bases, and 5 bases stayed unmatched. In DNA form, the CDR3 reads TGTGCCATCGGACAGGGGATGGGTAATGAAAAACTGTTTTTT. This codes for CAIGQGMGNEKLFF.

The V gene is TRBV28, the J gene TRBJ1-1; 9 bases fit TRBD1. Trimming took 5 bases from V and 4 from J; bases not matched to a gene: 5. The germline CDR1 and CDR2 sequences are MDHEN and SYDVKM. CDR3 length: 14 amino acids. Here the CDR3 DNA reads TGTGCCAGCAGTCGACAGGGGGAGGGCACTGAAGCTTTCTTT. Protein: CASSRQGEGTEAFF.

This clonotype was counted ten times or more. The rearrangement links TRBV28 to TRBJ1-4; unclear D gene. This CDR3 contains 15 residues. V was cut by 1 base and J by 4 bases, with 10 bases left in between. From germline, CDR1 is MDHEN and CDR2 SYDVKM. CDR3: CASSLLGTINEKLFF. Written as DNA, the CDR3 is TGTGCCAGCAGTTTATTGGGTACCATTAATGAAAAACTGTTTTTT.

The chain links TRBV18 to TRBJ1-5, with 7 bases that match TRBD1. CDR3 length equals 15 residues. CDR1 and CDR2 (germline): KGHSH, LQKENI. The J segment lost 5 bases and the V segment lost 3 bases, leaving 7 bases of the junction unmatched. The CDR3 loop is CASSPKTGRDQPQHF. Written as DNA, the CDR3 is TGTGCCAGCTCACCCAAGACAGGGCGGGATCAGCCCCAGCATTTT. The variable domain in full, with the rest retrieved from reference TRBV18 and TRBJ1-5, is NAGVMQNPRHLVRRRGQEARLRCSPMKGHSHVYWYRQLPEEGLKFMVYLQKENIIDESGMPKERFSAEFPKEGPSILRIQQVVRGDSAAYFCASSPKTGRDQPQHFGDGTRLSIL.

Ten or more counts support this clonotype. This chain joins TRBV6-1 and TRBJ1-4; a possible D gene is TRBD1 (5 bases). This CDR3 comprises 15 residues. Looked up from germline, CDR1 is MNHNS and CDR2 is SASEGT. The ends were cut back, 2 bases at V and 4 bases at J, with 11 bases in the middle. CDR3: CASSEWGGDNEKLFF. CDR3 coding DNA: TGTGCCAGCAGTGAATGGGGCGGGGATAATGAAAAACTGTTTTTT.

In this sample, this clonotype turned up many times. The V and J genes are TRBV12-3 or TRBV12-4 and TRBJ2-2; a possible D gene is TRBD2 (5 bases). CDR3 length: 14 amino acids. The V gene lost 3 bases and the J gene lost 6 bases, with 11 bases spanning the gap. The CDR3 nucleotides read TGTGCCAGCAGTTTCGCCGACTATTCCGGGGAGCTGTTTTTT. It translates to CASSFADYSGELFF.

This clonotype was seen only a few times. A read error may account for a junction end that differs from germline. J is TRBJ1-1 and V is TRBV7-3; D is unresolved. The CDR3 covers 14 residues. Per germline, CDR1 SGHTA and CDR2 FQGTGA. The CDR3 is CASSPLAGYTGAFF. Written as DNA, the CDR3 is TGTGCCAGCAGCCCCCTGGCCGGGTACACTGGAGCTTTCTTT. The full variable domain, completed using reference TRBV7-3 and TRBJ1-1, is GAGVSQTPSNKVTEKGKYVELRCDPISGHTALYWYRQSLGQGPEFLIYFQGTGAADDSGLPNDRFFAVRPEGSVSTLKIQRTERGDSAVYLCASSPLAGYTGAFFGQGTRLTVV.

This clonotype was found many times. Here the CDR3 DNA reads TGTGCCAGCAGCCCAACAGGGGAGAACACTGAAGCTTTCTTT. Residues: CASSPTGENTEAFF. The V and J genes are TRBV7-9 and TRBJ1-1; 7 bases are shared with TRBD1. The CDR3 loop spans 14 amino acids. The J segment lost 1 base and the V segment lost 5 bases, leaving 4 bases of the junction unmatched. CDR1 and CDR2 from the germline V gene are SEHNR and FQNEAQ (reference sequence).

This clonotype was observed many times. The gene calls are TRBV24-1 and TRBJ1-1; D remains ambiguous. V was shortened by 2 bases and J by 6 bases, with 9 bases between the two germline ends. Germline V gene sequence: CDR1 KGHDR, CDR2 SFDVKD. The CDR3 runs to 13 residues. CDR3 nucleotide sequence: TGTGCCACCAGTGATTCGGCTAGGGCTGAAGCTTTCTTT. This codes for CATSDSARAEAFF.

The V call is TRBV27, the J call TRBJ1-2; D is possibly TRBD1 (5 bases). Per germline, CDR1 MNHEY and CDR2 SMNVEV (reference sequence). The CDR3 length is 13 residues. Trimming stripped 4 bases from V and 2 bases from J, with 8 bases between. In nucleotides, the CDR3 is TGTGCCAGCAGTTGGGGGATCAACTATGGCTACACCTTC. Amino acids: CASSWGINYGYTF.

This clonotype was found many times. V usage is TRBV12-3 or TRBV12-4 and J usage is TRBJ2-1; the match to TRBD1 covers 9 bases. V trimming: 7 bases; J trimming: 2 bases; junction bases outside the gene matches: 9. The CDR3 totals 16 residues. The chain's CDR3 is CASTSRDRATYNEQFF. CDR3 nucleotide sequence: TGTGCCAGCACCTCCAGGGACAGGGCCACCTACAATGAGCAGTTCTTC.